These 19 T cell receptor beta chains were all obtained from the same sample, sequenced in a study of blood T cell repertoires in COVID-19. TCRdb's copy holds only in-frame clones and misses some; the assay was immunoSEQ multiplex PCR. The table has roughly 130,000 clones, over 65% seen once; the top ten hold roughly 17%. Sequences were obtained from peripheral blood. The receptor source for this set is a man aged 50-59 years with acute or convalescent COVID-19.

The rearrangement uses TRBV2 and TRBJ2-3; TRBD1 matches at 9 bases. Germline CDR1 and CDR2: SNHLY and FYNNEI. This CDR3 has 15 amino acids. Trimming cost V 7 bases and J 3 bases; bases outside gene matches: 8. The CDR3 protein is CASTTAGQGTDTQYF. The DNA for the CDR3 is TGTGCCAGCACCACCGCGGGACAGGGTACAGATACGCAGTATTTT. The full variable domain, in which reference TRBV2 and TRBJ2-3 provide the parts outside the CDR3, is EPEVTQTPSHQVTQMGQEVILRCVPISNHLYFYWYRQILGQKVEFLVSFYNNEISEKSEIFDDQFSVERPDGSNFTLKIRSTKLEDSAMYFCASTTAGQGTDTQYFGPGTRLTVL.

V and J are TRBV9 and TRBJ2-7; 9 bases are a match to TRBD1. The CDR3 runs to 14 residues. The germline V gene encodes CDR1 SGDLS and CDR2 YYNGEE. V dropped 3 bases and J dropped 2; count of bases not matched to a gene: 3. For the CDR3, the DNA is TGTGCCAGCAGCGCCGGGACAGGGCCCTACGAGCAGTACTTC. Translation gives CASSAGTGPYEQYF.

V gene TRBV5-8 combines with J gene TRBJ2-7; D is undetermined. The V and J ends lost 3 bases and 1 base respectively, with 5 bases between them. Per the germline V gene, CDR1 is SGHTS and CDR2 is YDEGEE. The CDR3 loop spans 12 amino acids. CDR3 nucleotides: TGTGCCAGCAGCTCCGGTTCCTACGAGCAGTACGTC. Translating gives CASSSGSYEQYV.

This clone was detected many times. This chain uses TRBV6-6 with TRBJ1-2; D gene uncertain. Germline-derived CDR1 and CDR2 are MNHNY and SVGAGI (reference sequence). Trimming removed 10 bases from V and 7 bases from J, with 13 bases in between. The CDR3 has 11 residues. CDR3 bases: TGTGCCACCTCAGACCCGGGTGGCTACACCTTC. Translating gives CATSDPGGYTF.

The chain has TRBV5-1 and TRBJ1-1, with TRBD1 matching 7 bases. V shed 0 bases, J shed 0 bases, and the junction held 5 bases outside the gene matches. The germline V gene encodes CDR1 SGHRS and CDR2 YFSETQ. This CDR3 comprises 16 residues. The DNA of the CDR3 is TGCGCCAGCAGCTTGGGGGTGACAGGGATGAACACTGAAGCTTTCTTT. Amino acid sequence: CASSLGVTGMNTEAFF.

This chain joins TRBV27 and TRBJ2-1; no definite D call. CDR3 length: 16 residues. Germline V gene lookup returns CDR1 MNHEY and CDR2 SMNVEV (reference sequence). V lost 3 bases, J lost 3 bases, and 15 bases lay in between. CDR3 nucleotide sequence: TGTGCCAGCAGTTTTACCCGCATACTACTCTACAATGAGCAGTTCTTC. Translating gives CASSFTRILLYNEQFF.

This clone was detected a few times. V and J are TRBV7-3 and TRBJ2-1; 8 bases match TRBD2. Germline CDR1 is SGHTA and CDR2 is FQGTGA. This CDR3 spans 16 amino acids. V lost 1 base and J lost 3; bases outside the gene matches: 5. The CDR3 DNA sequence: TGTGCCAGCAGCTTAAGACCCAGCGGGGGCTACAATGAGCAGTTCTTC. Its translation: CASSLRPSGGYNEQFF.

The chain links TRBV5-6 to TRBJ1-1, with 7 bases fitting TRBD1. The CDR3 has 14 amino acids. With V trimmed by 4 bases and J by 1 base, 4 bases remained unmatched. Germline V lookup: CDR1 SGHDT, CDR2 YYEEEE. The CDR3 spells CASSRTGGNTEAFF. The CDR3 bases are TGTGCCAGCAGCCGGACAGGTGGGAACACTGAAGCTTTCTTT.

The rearrangement links TRBV11-2 to TRBJ2-1; a weak D match, TRBD1 (5 bases). The CDR3 length is 15 residues. Looked up from germline, CDR1 is SGHAT and CDR2 is FQNNGV. V lost 5 bases and J 0 bases, leaving 11 bases between the germline ends. CDR3 sequence (DNA): TGTGCCAGCAGCCACATCCAGGGCTCCTACAATGAGCAGTTCTTC. It yields the protein CASSHIQGSYNEQFF.

The CDR3 sequence is CASSPTGGSLNYGYTF. CDR3 bases: TGTGCCAGTAGTCCGACAGGGGGCTCTCTCAACTATGGCTACACCTTC. The genes are TRBV19 and TRBJ1-2, with TRBD1 identical over 10 bases. The V segment lost 5 bases and the J segment 2 bases; nucleotides outside the gene matches: 8. The CDR3 covers 16 residues. CDR1 and CDR2 from the germline V gene are LNHDA and SQIVND (reference sequence).

The J gene is TRBJ2-3, the V gene TRBV11-2; D call uncertain. The germline V gene encodes CDR1 SGHAT and CDR2 FQNNGV. CDR3 size: 15 residues. The V end lost 1 base, the J end lost 2 bases, and 10 bases lay between the germline ends. CDR3 protein: CASSLVASSTDTQYF. The CDR3, as DNA: TGTGCCAGCAGCTTAGTGGCCAGTTCCACAGATACGCAGTATTTT.

This chain uses TRBV29-1 with TRBJ1-2, with TRBD1 matching over 8 bases. The CDR3 totals 14 residues. CDR1 SQVTM and CDR2 ANQGSEA come from the germline V gene. Germline trimming cut 0 bases from V and 2 bases from J; bases unmatched to any gene: 2. The CDR3 region is CSVEENRGNYGYTF. The CDR3 DNA is TGCAGCGTTGAAGAGAACAGGGGGAACTATGGCTACACCTTC.

This clone was detected only a few times. One end of the junction is discordant with germline, which a read error may explain. This sequence joins TRBV10-1 and TRBJ1-1; 9 nucleotides agree with TRBD1. This CDR3 has 14 residues. The germline V gene has CDR1 WNHNN and CDR2 SYGVQD (reference sequence). CDR3 loop: CARRQGGRDTEAFF. DNA for the CDR3: TGCGCCCGCAGACAGGGGGGTCGGGACACTGAAGCTTTCTTT.

This chain connects TRBV3-1 (or the pseudogene TRBV3-2) to TRBJ2-2, with TRBD2 identical over 11 bases. The CDR3 extends over 13 amino acids. Germline-derived CDR1 and CDR2 are LGHDT and YNNKEL (reference sequence). This CDR3 is CIPTSGEAGELFF. CDR3 DNA sequence: TGTATCCCGACTAGCGGGGAGGCCGGGGAGCTGTTTTTT.

The V gene is TRBV6-6, the J gene TRBJ2-5, with 11 bases matching TRBD2. Germline assignment: CDR1 MNHNY and CDR2 SVGAGI (reference sequence). Unmatched junction bases numbered 7, after V lost 5 bases and J lost 5 bases. This CDR3 is 15 amino acids long. In DNA, the CDR3 is TGTGCCAGCAGTAGAATAGCGGGGGGGCAGGAGACCCAGTACTTC. Its protein is CASSRIAGGQETQYF.

The gene calls are TRBV6-5 and TRBJ2-7; TRBD1 matches 8 bases. CDR1 MNHEY and CDR2 SVGAGI come from the germline V gene. This CDR3 has 13 amino acids. Trimming at V came to 6 bases and at J to 4 bases, leaving 5 bases not matched to a gene. CDR3: CASSRGTGYEQYV. In nucleotides, the CDR3 is TGTGCCAGCAGCCGAGGGACAGGATACGAGCAGTACGTC.

This clone was counted once. The chain is built from TRBV30 and TRBJ1-4; 10 bases are shared with TRBD1. The V segment lost 2 bases and the J segment 8 bases; nucleotides outside the gene matches: 8. CDR3 length: 15 residues. Germline CDR1 reads GTSNPN; CDR2 reads SVGIG (reference sequence). As DNA, the CDR3 is TGTGCCTGGAGTAAAAAAGGGGACAGGGGAGAAAAACTGTTTTTT. Residues: CAWSKKGDRGEKLFF.

The J gene is TRBJ2-5, the V gene TRBV25-1; 7 bases are a match to TRBD1. J was trimmed by 1 base and V by 4 bases; bases with no gene match: 6. The CDR3 runs 15 residues. The germline V gene encodes CDR1 MGHDK and CDR2 SYGVNS. CDR3 sequence reads: CASSALRDSQETQYF. CDR3 DNA: TGTGCCAGCAGTGCGCTCAGGGACAGCCAAGAGACCCAGTACTTC.

Concerning this clone itself: At the DNA level, this CDR3 is encoded by other sequences in the same sample as well. In nucleotides, the CDR3 is TGTGCCAGCAGCCGGACAGGGGTCACTGAAGCTTTCTTT. This codes for CASSRTGVTEAFF. V is TRBV12-3 or TRBV12-4 and J is TRBJ1-1, with 9 bases that match TRBD1. CDR3 length: 13 residues. V lost 6 bases and J lost 4; bases outside the gene matches: 3.